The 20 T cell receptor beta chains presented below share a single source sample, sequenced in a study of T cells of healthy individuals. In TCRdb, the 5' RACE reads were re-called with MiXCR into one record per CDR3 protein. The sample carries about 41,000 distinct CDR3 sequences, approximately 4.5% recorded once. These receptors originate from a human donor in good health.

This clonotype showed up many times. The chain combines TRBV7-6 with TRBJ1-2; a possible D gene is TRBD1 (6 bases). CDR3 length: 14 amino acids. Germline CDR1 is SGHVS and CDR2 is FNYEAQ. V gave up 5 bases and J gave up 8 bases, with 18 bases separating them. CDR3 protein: CASSPGGGAEGYTF. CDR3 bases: TGTGCCAGCAGCCCCGGGGGGGGGGCGGAAGGCTACACCTTC.

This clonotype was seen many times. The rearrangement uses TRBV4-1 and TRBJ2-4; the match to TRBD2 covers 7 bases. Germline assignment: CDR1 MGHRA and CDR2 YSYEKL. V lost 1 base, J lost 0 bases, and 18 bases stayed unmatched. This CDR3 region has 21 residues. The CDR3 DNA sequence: TGCGCCAGCAGCCAAGGGGTCGTAGCGGGCCGTTTGACTCTAGCCAAAAACATTCAGTACTTC. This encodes CASSQGVVAGRLTLAKNIQYF.

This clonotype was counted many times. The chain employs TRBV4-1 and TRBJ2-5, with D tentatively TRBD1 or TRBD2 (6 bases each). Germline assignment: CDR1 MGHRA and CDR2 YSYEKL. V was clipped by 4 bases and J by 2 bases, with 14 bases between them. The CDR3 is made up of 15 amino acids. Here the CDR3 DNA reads TGCGCCAGCAGCCTTCACGGGGGCCATCAAGAGACCCAGTACTTC. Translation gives CASSLHGGHQETQYF.

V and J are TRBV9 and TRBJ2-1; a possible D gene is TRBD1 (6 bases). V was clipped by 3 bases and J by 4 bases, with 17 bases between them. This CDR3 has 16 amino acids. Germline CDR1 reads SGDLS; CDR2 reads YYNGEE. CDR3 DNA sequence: TGTGCCAGCAGCGCCCTAGGGCAGGGGTATTACAATGAGCAGTTCTTC. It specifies CASSALGQGYYNEQFF.

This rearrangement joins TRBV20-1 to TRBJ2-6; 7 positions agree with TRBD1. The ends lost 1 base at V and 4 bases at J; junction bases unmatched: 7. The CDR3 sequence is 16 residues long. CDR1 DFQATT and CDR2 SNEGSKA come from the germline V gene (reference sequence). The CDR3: CSARAARGSGANVLTF. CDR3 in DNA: TGCAGTGCTAGAGCGGCCAGGGGGTCCGGGGCCAACGTCCTGACTTTC.

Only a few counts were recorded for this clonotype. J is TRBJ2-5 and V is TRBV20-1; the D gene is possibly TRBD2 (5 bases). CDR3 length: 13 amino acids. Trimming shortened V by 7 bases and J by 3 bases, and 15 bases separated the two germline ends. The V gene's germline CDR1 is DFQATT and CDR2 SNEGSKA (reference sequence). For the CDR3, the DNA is TGCAGTGGGAGACGGGGAGCAGAAGAGACCCAGTACTTC. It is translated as CSGRRGAEETQYF.

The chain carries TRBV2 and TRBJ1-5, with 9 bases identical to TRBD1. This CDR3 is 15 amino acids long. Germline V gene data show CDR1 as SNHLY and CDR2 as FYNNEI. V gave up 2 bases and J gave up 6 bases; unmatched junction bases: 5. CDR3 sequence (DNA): TGTGCCAGCAGTGAAAGCTGGGACAGGGTTCAGCCCCAGCATTTT. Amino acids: CASSESWDRVQPQHF.

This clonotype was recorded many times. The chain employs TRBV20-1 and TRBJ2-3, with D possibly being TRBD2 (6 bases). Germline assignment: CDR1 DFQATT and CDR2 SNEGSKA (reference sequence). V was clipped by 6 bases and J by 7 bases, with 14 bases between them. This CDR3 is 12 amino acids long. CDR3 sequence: CSAAEGINTQYF. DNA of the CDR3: TGCAGTGCAGCGGAGGGGATAAATACGCAGTATTTT.

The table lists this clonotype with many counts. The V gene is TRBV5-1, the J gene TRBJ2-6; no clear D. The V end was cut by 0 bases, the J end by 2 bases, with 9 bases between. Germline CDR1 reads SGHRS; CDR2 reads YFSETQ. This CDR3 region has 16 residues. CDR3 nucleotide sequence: TGCGCCAGCAGCTTGGGGCTGGAAGCTGGGGCCAACGTCCTGACTTTC. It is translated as CASSLGLEAGANVLTF.

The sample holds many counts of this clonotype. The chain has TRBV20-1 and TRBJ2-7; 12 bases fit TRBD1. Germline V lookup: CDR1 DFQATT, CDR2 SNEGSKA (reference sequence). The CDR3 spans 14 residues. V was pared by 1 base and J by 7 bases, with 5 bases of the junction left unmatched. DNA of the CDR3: TGCAGTGCTAGAGGGGGACAGGGGGCAGGGGAGCAGTACTTC. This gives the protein CSARGGQGAGEQYF.

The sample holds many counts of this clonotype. CDR3 coding DNA: TGTGCCAGCAGTTACCCCTTGGGGGCTTCACCCCTCCACTTT. It yields the protein CASSYPLGASPLHF. The rearrangement joins TRBV6-6 to TRBJ1-6, with D possibly TRBD1 on 6 matching bases. Trimming shortened V by 2 bases and J by 9 bases, and 11 bases separated the two germline ends. The CDR3 loop spans 14 amino acids. Germline V gives CDR1 MNHNY, CDR2 SVGAGI (reference sequence).

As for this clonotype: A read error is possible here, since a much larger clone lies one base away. Written as DNA, the CDR3 is TGTGCCAGCAGCTTAGGGGGGAACACCGGGGAGCTGTTTTTT. Encoded protein: CASSLGGNTGELFF. The J gene is TRBJ2-2, the V gene TRBV7-4; D unresolved. The V gene's germline CDR1 is SGHVT and CDR2 SQSDAQ. Between the trimmed V and J ends, which lost 1 base and 1 base, there was a span of 4 bases. CDR3 size: 14 residues.

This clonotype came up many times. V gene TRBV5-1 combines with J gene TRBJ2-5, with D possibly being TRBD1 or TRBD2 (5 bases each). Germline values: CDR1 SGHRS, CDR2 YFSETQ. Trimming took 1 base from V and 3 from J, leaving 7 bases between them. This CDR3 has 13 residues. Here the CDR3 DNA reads TGCGCCAGCAGCTTGTTGGGGGAAGAGACCCAGTACTTC. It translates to CASSLLGEETQYF.

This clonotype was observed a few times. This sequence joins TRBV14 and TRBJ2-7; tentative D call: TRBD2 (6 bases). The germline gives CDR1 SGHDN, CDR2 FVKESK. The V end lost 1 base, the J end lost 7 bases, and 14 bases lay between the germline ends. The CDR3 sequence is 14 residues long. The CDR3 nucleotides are TGTGCCAGCAGCCAAGTGTCAACGGCGGGGGAGCAGTACTTC. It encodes CASSQVSTAGEQYF.

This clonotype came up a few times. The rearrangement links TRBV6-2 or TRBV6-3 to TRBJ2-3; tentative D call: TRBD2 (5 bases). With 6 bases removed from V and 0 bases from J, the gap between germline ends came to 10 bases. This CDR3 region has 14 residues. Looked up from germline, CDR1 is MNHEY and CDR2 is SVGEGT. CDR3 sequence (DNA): TGTGCCAGCAGACTTGGACTTAGCACAGATACGCAGTATTTT. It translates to CASRLGLSTDTQYF.

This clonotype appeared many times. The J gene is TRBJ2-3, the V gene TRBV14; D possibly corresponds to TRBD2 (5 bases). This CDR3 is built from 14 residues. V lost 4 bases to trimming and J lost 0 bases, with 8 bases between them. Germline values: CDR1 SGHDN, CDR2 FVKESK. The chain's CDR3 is CASSPWTSTDTQYF. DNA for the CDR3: TGTGCCAGCAGCCCCTGGACTAGCACAGATACGCAGTATTTT. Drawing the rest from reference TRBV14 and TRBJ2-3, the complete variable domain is EAGVTQFPSHSVIEKGQTVTLRCDPISGHDNLYWYRRVMGKEIKFLLHFVKESKQDESGMPNNRFLAERTGGTYSTLKVQPAELEDSGVYFCASSPWTSTDTQYFGPGTRLTVL.

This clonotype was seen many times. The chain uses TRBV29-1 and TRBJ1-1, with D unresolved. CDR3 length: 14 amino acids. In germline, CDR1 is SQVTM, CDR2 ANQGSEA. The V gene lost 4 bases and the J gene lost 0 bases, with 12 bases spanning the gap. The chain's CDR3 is CSVGRGSMNTEAFF. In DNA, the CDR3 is TGCAGCGTTGGCCGGGGATCCATGAACACTGAAGCTTTCTTT.

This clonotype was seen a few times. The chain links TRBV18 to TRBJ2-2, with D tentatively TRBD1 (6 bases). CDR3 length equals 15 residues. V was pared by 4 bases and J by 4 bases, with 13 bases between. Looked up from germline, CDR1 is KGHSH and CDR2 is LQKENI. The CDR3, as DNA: TGTGCCAGCTCACTGCGACAGGAACTCACCGGGGAGCTGTTTTTT. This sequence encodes CASSLRQELTGELFF.

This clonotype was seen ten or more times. DNA of the CDR3: TGTGCCAGCAGCCTACATGCCTGGCAGGAGTGGTACGAGCAGTACTTC. Translation: CASSLHAWQEWYEQYF. V and J are TRBV11-2 and TRBJ2-7; D unresolved. Germline-derived CDR1 and CDR2 are SGHAT and FQNNGV. The CDR3 contains 16 residues. V gave up 5 bases and J gave up 4 bases, with 21 bases separating them.

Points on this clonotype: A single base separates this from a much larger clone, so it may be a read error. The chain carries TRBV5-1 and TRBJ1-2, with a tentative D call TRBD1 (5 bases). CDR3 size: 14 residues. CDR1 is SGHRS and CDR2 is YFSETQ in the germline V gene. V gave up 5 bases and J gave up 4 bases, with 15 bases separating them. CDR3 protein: CASRLLTGGYGYTF. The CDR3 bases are TGCGCCAGCAGATTGTTAACGGGGGGCTATGGCTACACCTTC.